A single sample gave rise to the 5 T cell receptor beta chains below, sequenced in a study of shared T cell receptors in the human thymus. Libraries were prepared by immunoSEQ multiplex PCR; TCRdb keeps only in-frame clonotypes and omits some of them. The table shows over 65,000 clones, with 90% to 95% occurring only once. The source material was thymocytes. These receptors originate from a human donor.

V usage is TRBV7-8 and J usage is TRBJ2-3, with D possibly TRBD1 on 6 matching bases. Per the germline V gene, CDR1 is SGHVS and CDR2 is FQNEAQ. CDR3 size: 20 residues. V was pared by 0 bases and J by 2 bases, with 24 bases between. CDR3 in amino acids: CASSLAPAPSETGDTDTQYF. For the CDR3, the DNA is TGTGCCAGCAGCTTAGCCCCGGCCCCGTCCGAGACAGGTGACACAGATACGCAGTATTTT.

This clone was seen once. V and J are TRBV7-2 and TRBJ2-7, with TRBD1 matching over 9 bases. J was trimmed by 5 bases and V by 1 base; bases with no gene match: 6. The CDR3 contains 15 residues. Germline-derived CDR1 and CDR2 are SGHTA and FQGNSA. The CDR3 region has the DNA TGTGCCAGCAGCTTAGAACAGGGGGCAAAGAACGAGCAGTACTTC. It translates to CASSLEQGAKNEQYF.

J is TRBJ1-2 and V is TRBV10-3, with D maybe TRBD1 (6 bases). CDR1 and CDR2 from the germline V gene are ENHRY and SYGVKD. V lost 6 bases, J lost 8 bases, and 19 bases lay in between. The CDR3 consists of 14 residues. In DNA, the CDR3 is TGTGCCATCAGCAAGGCCAGGGGCCCTAAGGGCTACACCTTC. Residues: CAISKARGPKGYTF.

Points on this clone: Other DNA variants within this sample encode the same CDR3. The chain links TRBV6-5 to TRBJ1-1; D unresolved. Trimming cost V 5 bases and J 1 base, with 11 bases left between them. The germline V gene encodes CDR1 MNHEY and CDR2 SVGAGI. The CDR3 totals 14 residues. The CDR3 region has the DNA TGTGCCAGCAGTAAATGGACGGAGAACACTGAAGCTTTCTTT. Translating it yields CASSKWTENTEAFF.

V and J are TRBV27 and TRBJ2-7, with D possibly matching TRBD1 (5 bases). Germline V gene sequence: CDR1 MNHEY, CDR2 SMNVEV (reference sequence). V shed 5 bases and J shed 4 bases, with 15 bases lying between them. CDR3 length: 14 amino acids. The CDR3 here is CASSPVGLPYEQYF. The CDR3 nucleotides read TGTGCCAGCAGTCCCGTGGGGCTTCCATACGAGCAGTACTTC.